A selection of T cell receptor beta chains follows, all from one sample in a study of cytomegalovirus exposure and HLA in healthy donors. Sequencing used immunoSEQ multiplex PCR; TCRdb keeps in-frame clones, though not all of them. The sample shows more than 200,000 clones, about 75% of them seen only once. The sample consisted of PBMCs. These receptors originate from a male donor in good health and CMV-seronegative. The CDR3 runs from the conserved cysteine through the conserved F or W. A D gene is named only where the DNA matches it firmly. The size entry is marked missing in some rows and otherwise reads once, few, many or a size class.

cdr3_nt: TGTGCCAGCAGTATTAGTGGGAGTAGATACGAGCAGTACTTC
cdr3_aa: CASSISGSRYEQYF
d_call: NA
j_call: TRBJ2-7
v_call: TRBV28
clone_size: NA

cdr3_nt: TGCGCCAGCAGCCCTACGGGAGCCTCTCAGCCCCAGCATTTT
cdr3_aa: CASSPTGASQPQHF
d_call: NA
j_call: TRBJ1-5
v_call: TRBV5-1
clone_size: few

cdr3_nt: TGTGCCAGCAAGAACAGGGCAAACACTGAAGCTTTCTTT
cdr3_aa: CASKNRANTEAFF
d_call: NA
j_call: TRBJ1-1
v_call: TRBV6-5
clone_size: once

cdr3_nt: TGTGCCATCTTGGACAGGGAAGGTCACAATGAGCAGTTCTTC
cdr3_aa: CAILDREGHNEQFF
d_call: TRBD1
j_call: TRBJ2-1
v_call: TRBV2
clone_size: NA

cdr3_nt: TGTGCCAGCAGCACGGGGACAGGGGGATACTCACCCCTCCACTTT
cdr3_aa: CASSTGTGGYSPLHF
d_call: TRBD1
j_call: TRBJ1-6
v_call: TRBV7-9
clone_size: NA

cdr3_nt: TGTGCCAGCAGCTCTCTTACTAGCGGGGGGGCTTCAGATACGCAGTATTTT
cdr3_aa: CASSSLTSGGASDTQYF
d_call: TRBD2
j_call: TRBJ2-3
v_call: TRBV7-9
clone_size: few

cdr3_nt: TGTGCCTGGAGTTTGCTCGCGGGAGGGGACGAGCAGTACTTC
cdr3_aa: CAWSLLAGGDEQYF
d_call: TRBD2
j_call: TRBJ2-7
v_call: TRBV30
clone_size: NA

cdr3_nt: TGCGCCAGCAGCCAAGATAGAGGGAGCTCCTATAATTCACCCCTCCACTTT
cdr3_aa: CASSQDRGSSYNSPLHF
d_call: NA
j_call: TRBJ1-6
v_call: TRBV4-1
clone_size: NA

cdr3_nt: TGTGCCAGCAGTTTAGGAGAACCTGAGCCCGAGCAGTACTTC
cdr3_aa: CASSLGEPEPEQYF
d_call: NA
j_call: TRBJ2-7
v_call: TRBV28
clone_size: NA

cdr3_nt: TGTGCCAGCAGTGATGGAGCGGCGGGAGGTTGGGGCGAGCAGTACTTC
cdr3_aa: CASSDGAAGGWGEQYF
d_call: TRBD2
j_call: TRBJ2-7
v_call: TRBV6-1
clone_size: NA

cdr3_nt: TGCGCCAGCAGCTTGGAAGGTAGCGGGAGCAACGAGCAGTACTTC
cdr3_aa: CASSLEGSGSNEQYF
d_call: TRBD2
j_call: TRBJ2-7
v_call: TRBV5-1
clone_size: few

cdr3_nt: TGTGCCACCAGTCACACAGGGGGCGGTCAGCCCCAGCATTTT
cdr3_aa: CATSHTGGGQPQHF
d_call: TRBD1
j_call: TRBJ1-5
v_call: TRBV15
clone_size: NA

cdr3_nt: TGTGCCAGCAGCTTTCCGGGACAGGGGGCAACTGAGACCCAGTACTTC
cdr3_aa: CASSFPGQGATETQYF
d_call: TRBD1
j_call: TRBJ2-5
v_call: TRBV5-4
clone_size: NA

cdr3_nt: TGTGCCAGCAGTTCCCGTAACTATGGCTACACCTTC
cdr3_aa: CASSSRNYGYTF
d_call: NA
j_call: TRBJ1-2
v_call: TRBV27
clone_size: NA

cdr3_nt: TGTGCCAGCAGCCACATGGACAGGGAGGAACGTGAAGCTTTCTTT
cdr3_aa: CASSHMDREEREAFF
d_call: TRBD1
j_call: TRBJ1-1
v_call: TRBV4-2
clone_size: NA

cdr3_nt: TGTGCCAGCAGCCTGGGCAGGGGGCGTAGAGATACGCAGTATTTT
cdr3_aa: CASSLGRGRRDTQYF
d_call: TRBD1
j_call: TRBJ2-3
v_call: TRBV7-3
clone_size: NA

cdr3_nt: TGTGCCAGCAGTTACGGGACAGGGTGGGGCACCGGGGAGCTGTTTTTT
cdr3_aa: CASSYGTGWGTGELFF
d_call: TRBD1
j_call: TRBJ2-2
v_call: TRBV5-6
clone_size: few

cdr3_nt: TGTGCCAGCAGCTTTTTCAGGGGGACGGAGACCCAGTACTTC
cdr3_aa: CASSFFRGTETQYF
d_call: TRBD1
j_call: TRBJ2-5
v_call: TRBV11-2
clone_size: NA

cdr3_nt: TGTGCCAGCAGTCTTGGCCGCAATGAGCAGTTCTTC
cdr3_aa: CASSLGRNEQFF
d_call: NA
j_call: TRBJ2-1
v_call: TRBV25-1
clone_size: few

cdr3_nt: TGTGCCAGCAGCTTCGGAGCGGGAGCATCCAATGAGCAGTTCTTC
cdr3_aa: CASSFGAGASNEQFF
d_call: TRBD2
j_call: TRBJ2-1
v_call: TRBV7-8
clone_size: NA

cdr3_nt: TGTGCCAGCAGTCCCACAGACAGCACCTCTGAAGCTTTCTTT
cdr3_aa: CASSPTDSTSEAFF
d_call: NA
j_call: TRBJ1-1
v_call: TRBV6-4
clone_size: NA

cdr3_nt: TGTGCCAGCAGCTTAGCCCTCGGGACAGTTGGAAAGTACGAGCAGTACTTC
cdr3_aa: CASSLALGTVGKYEQYF
d_call: TRBD1
j_call: TRBJ2-7
v_call: TRBV7-9
clone_size: NA

cdr3_nt: TGTGCCACCACCACCCTTCGACAGGGGACTGGAAGCAATCAGCCCCAGCATTTT
cdr3_aa: CATTTLRQGTGSNQPQHF
d_call: TRBD1
j_call: TRBJ1-5
v_call: TRBV15
clone_size: NA

cdr3_nt: TGTGCCATCCCCAACGGGGAGGGTAGCTATGGCTACACCTTC
cdr3_aa: CAIPNGEGSYGYTF
d_call: NA
j_call: TRBJ1-2
v_call: TRBV10-3
clone_size: NA

cdr3_nt: TGCAGCGTCCTTCTTCCTAACTCTGGAAACACCATATATTTT
cdr3_aa: CSVLLPNSGNTIYF
d_call: NA
j_call: TRBJ1-3
v_call: TRBV29-1
clone_size: NA

cdr3_nt: TGTGCCAGCCACTTTCTAGCGGGGGGCACAGATACGCAGTATTTT
cdr3_aa: CASHFLAGGTDTQYF
d_call: TRBD2
j_call: TRBJ2-3
v_call: TRBV2
clone_size: NA

cdr3_nt: TGTGCCACCAAGCGGGAGGGGACAGATACGCAGTATTTT
cdr3_aa: CATKREGTDTQYF
d_call: TRBD2
j_call: TRBJ2-3
v_call: TRBV10-3
clone_size: NA

cdr3_nt: TGTGCCAGCAGCCTGGGACTAGCGGGAGATCAGCAGTTCTTC
cdr3_aa: CASSLGLAGDQQFF
d_call: TRBD2
j_call: TRBJ2-1
v_call: TRBV6-5
clone_size: NA

cdr3_nt: TGTGCCAGCAGCAACGGGCCTAGCGGGGGCAATGAGCAGTTCTTC
cdr3_aa: CASSNGPSGGNEQFF
d_call: TRBD2
j_call: TRBJ2-1
v_call: TRBV13
clone_size: NA

cdr3_nt: TGTGCCAGCAGCTGGAGCGGGAGTGGTTCCTACGAGCAGTACTTC
cdr3_aa: CASSWSGSGSYEQYF
d_call: TRBD2
j_call: TRBJ2-7
v_call: TRBV14
clone_size: NA

cdr3_nt: TGTGCCAGCAGTATTAGCGGGAGCTCCTACGAGCAGTACTTC
cdr3_aa: CASSISGSSYEQYF
d_call: TRBD2
j_call: TRBJ2-7
v_call: TRBV27
clone_size: NA

cdr3_nt: TGTGCCACCTACGGGGGGGGCTCCTACGAGCAGTACTTC
cdr3_aa: CATYGGGSYEQYF
d_call: TRBD2
j_call: TRBJ2-7
v_call: TRBV28
clone_size: NA

cdr3_nt: TGCGCCAGCAGCTCGGGACAAGGGAGCACAGATACGCAGTATTTT
cdr3_aa: CASSSGQGSTDTQYF
d_call: NA
j_call: TRBJ2-3
v_call: TRBV5-1
clone_size: NA

cdr3_nt: TGTGCCAGCAGTTTAATCAGGGGTTCTAACTATGGCTACACCTTC
cdr3_aa: CASSLIRGSNYGYTF
d_call: NA
j_call: TRBJ1-2
v_call: TRBV27
clone_size: NA

cdr3_nt: TGCGCCAGCAGCCAAGTGGCAGGGGTCACCGGGGAGCTGTTTTTT
cdr3_aa: CASSQVAGVTGELFF
d_call: NA
j_call: TRBJ2-2
v_call: TRBV4-1
clone_size: NA

cdr3_nt: TGTGCCAGCAGCGTAGTGGCAGGGGTGGACACTGAAGCTTTCTTT
cdr3_aa: CASSVVAGVDTEAFF
d_call: NA
j_call: TRBJ1-1
v_call: TRBV9
clone_size: NA

cdr3_nt: TGTGCCAGCAGCTTGTCCGGGAAACTGTTTTTT
cdr3_aa: CASSLSGKLFF
d_call: NA
j_call: TRBJ1-4
v_call: TRBV5-4
clone_size: NA

cdr3_nt: TGTGCCAGCAGTCCCCGACAGGGGTATGGCTACACCTTC
cdr3_aa: CASSPRQGYGYTF
d_call: TRBD1
j_call: TRBJ1-2
v_call: TRBV27
clone_size: once

cdr3_nt: TGTGCCAGCACCACGGGGACAGGGGGCACCGGGGAGCTGTTTTTT
cdr3_aa: CASTTGTGGTGELFF
d_call: TRBD1
j_call: TRBJ2-2
v_call: TRBV6-1
clone_size: NA

cdr3_nt: TGTGCCAGCAGACCCGACAGGGGCGAATCCTACGAGCAGTACTTC
cdr3_aa: CASRPDRGESYEQYF
d_call: TRBD1
j_call: TRBJ2-7
v_call: TRBV6-5
clone_size: NA

cdr3_nt: TGTGCCAGCAGCTTCCAGATTCTACAGGGGGCATACGAGCAGTACTTC
cdr3_aa: CASSFQILQGAYEQYF
d_call: TRBD1
j_call: TRBJ2-7
v_call: TRBV7-2
clone_size: NA

cdr3_nt: TGTGCCAGCAGCTGGGAGGAGTTCCCCCGCACCGGGAGAGATGATACGCAGTATTTT
cdr3_aa: CASSWEEFPRTGRDDTQYF
d_call: NA
j_call: TRBJ2-3
v_call: TRBV5-6
clone_size: once

cdr3_nt: TGTGCCAGCAGCGTGGGGACAGGGAGCATGAACACTGAAGCTTTCTTT
cdr3_aa: CASSVGTGSMNTEAFF
d_call: TRBD1
j_call: TRBJ1-1
v_call: TRBV9
clone_size: NA

cdr3_nt: TGTGCCAGCAGCTCTGACAGATCCTACGAGCAGTACTTC
cdr3_aa: CASSSDRSYEQYF
d_call: NA
j_call: TRBJ2-7
v_call: TRBV5-6
clone_size: once

cdr3_nt: TGTGCCACTGGAGCGAGCGAGCAGTACTTC
cdr3_aa: CATGASEQYF
d_call: NA
j_call: TRBJ2-7
v_call: TRBV15
clone_size: NA

cdr3_nt: TGTGCCAGCAGTGTCCAGGTTGGGACCGGGGAGCTGTTTTTT
cdr3_aa: CASSVQVGTGELFF
d_call: NA
j_call: TRBJ2-2
v_call: TRBV6-4
clone_size: NA

cdr3_nt: TGTGCCAGCAGCGGATCACTAGCGGGGGGTAATATCGGGCAGTTCTTC
cdr3_aa: CASSGSLAGGNIGQFF
d_call: TRBD2
j_call: TRBJ2-1
v_call: TRBV9
clone_size: NA

cdr3_nt: TGTGCCAGCAGCTTAGGGAGAGGTATTAATCAGCCCCAGCATTTT
cdr3_aa: CASSLGRGINQPQHF
d_call: NA
j_call: TRBJ1-5
v_call: TRBV7-2
clone_size: NA

cdr3_nt: TGTGCCACCAGCGGCAACAGGGGGCAGGCTTCACCCCTCCACTTT
cdr3_aa: CATSGNRGQASPLHF
d_call: TRBD1
j_call: TRBJ1-6
v_call: TRBV15
clone_size: NA

cdr3_nt: TGTGCCAGCAGTGATTCCCGGGACAGAGATAATGAAAAACTGTTTTTT
cdr3_aa: CASSDSRDRDNEKLFF
d_call: TRBD1
j_call: TRBJ1-4
v_call: TRBV2
clone_size: NA

cdr3_nt: TGTGCCAGCAGCCGGCCTGGAGGCTATGGCTACACCTTC
cdr3_aa: CASSRPGGYGYTF
d_call: NA
j_call: TRBJ1-2
v_call: TRBV27
clone_size: NA

cdr3_nt: TGTGCCAGTAGTATCGGAGGGGAGGGTGAAGCTTTCTTT
cdr3_aa: CASSIGGEGEAFF
d_call: NA
j_call: TRBJ1-1
v_call: TRBV19
clone_size: NA

cdr3_nt: TGCGCCAGCAGCTTGGATCCAGGCGCTGAAGCTTTCTTT
cdr3_aa: CASSLDPGAEAFF
d_call: NA
j_call: TRBJ1-1
v_call: TRBV5-1
clone_size: NA